The rows below give T cell receptor beta chains drawn from one sample of a study of shared clonotypes between healthy human individuals. Here immunoSEQ multiplex PCR was the method, and the copy in TCRdb shows in-frame clones only, minus some. The sample has about 2 million clones; about 95% are singletons. Material: naive CD8+ T cells sorted from blood. These receptors came from a man younger than 35 in good health. Each CDR3 is given with its conserved first and last residue. Each record gives: V gene, CDR3 protein.

TRBV5-4 | CASSVAGGAPDTQYF
TRBV6-6 | CASSSPNTGELFF
TRBV7-2 | CASSFHTGELFF
TRBV11-2 | CASSLDLGSYGVEQFF
TRBV19 | CASSDRSSYNEQFF
TRBV4-3 | CASSQEPGQVYEQYF
TRBV5-1 | CASSPDSKNTEAFF
TRBV7-9 | CASSLVASGSTDTQYF
TRBV19 | CASSRPQVLKSDIQYF
TRBV5-6 | CASSWGPENIQYF
TRBV7-9 | CASSPPTGRVSTGYTF
TRBV19 | CASSPSGGWYNEQFF
TRBV10-3 | CAINGYDRGLGGTGYTF
TRBV6-1 | CASRDHYEQYF
TRBV6-5 | CASRSLTEQYF
TRBV10-2 | CASSESGQQFF
TRBV4-1 | CASSHVQEQEPQHF
TRBV7-9 | CASSKVGVYTAQETQYF
TRBV7-8 | CASSLGLIGTESYEQYF
TRBV28 | CASSQARLAGDNEQFF
TRBV10-1 | CASSESNTEAFF
TRBV18 | CASSPDRVADTQYF
TRBV6-4 | CASYTFEETQYF
TRBV9 | CASSVEITGELFF
TRBV4-3 | CASSQEPGRYEQYF
TRBV10-2 | CASWKTGATEAFF
TRBV27 | CASSNLHNEQFF
TRBV5-1 | CASSMSTEAFF
TRBV9 | CASSVGAMSSYNSPLHF
TRBV2 | CASTGERGELEETQYF
TRBV4-1 | CASSLRTGWSYEQYF
TRBV28 | CASSQDRGLTF
TRBV7-8 | CASSLRINAQYNEQFF
TRBV15 | CATSTYSNQPQHF
TRBV4-3 | CASSQRDSSYNEQFF
TRBV27 | CASSARSGGDGYTF
TRBV30 | CACGQVDYEQYF
TRBV27 | CASSFLGGETQYF
TRBV28 | CASSFDRGIDTQYF
TRBV11-2 | CASSFSGTYKLSETQYF
TRBV9 | CASSVYGARETQYF
TRBV28 | CASKVGPSGNTIYF
TRBV5-1 | CASSLIPGDETQYF
TRBV18 | CASFPSGGTYNEQFF
TRBV9 | CASSVGLDGELFF
TRBV21-1 | CASSKGWGRTGHEQYF
TRBV28 | CASSDRDRHSDF
TRBV27 | CASTLGLGHGYTF
TRBV10-3 | CAITDSLNQPQHF
TRBV2 | CASSGAGGYTEAFF